This T cell receptor (beta chain) derives from a study of quantifying T cell responses using KT2 cells. Study overall: cDNA was made from DNase-treated RNA using alpha and beta constant primers.

The J segment lost 2 bases and the V segment lost 3 bases, leaving 2 bases of the junction unmatched. CDR1 and CDR2 from the germline V gene are KGHSH and LQKENI. This CDR3 comprises 14 residues. This clonotype has ten or more counts. A single-stranded UMI oligo with SP2 sequence was ligated to cDNA 3' ends. An equimolar mix of RC1.1 and RC1.2 primed the beta chain across TRBC1 and TRBC2. MiXCR, applied by TCRdb to the UMI-ligation and nested PCR reads, yields one record per CDR3 protein. The repertoire holds over 25,000 distinct CDR3 sequences, with 9% to 12% as singletons. The V and J genes are TRBV18 and TRBJ2-3; 7 nucleotides line up with TRBD1. Sequenced sample: PBMCs spiked with cells of the T cell clone KT2. This TCR derives from a human donor. The CDR3 nucleotides read TGTGCCAGCTCACCGGGACAGTTCACAGATACGCAGTATTTT. This sequence encodes CASSPGQFTDTQYF.